Here is one TCR beta chain with its context. The sample holds many counts of this clonotype. What this receptor recognizes is not known. Base qualities are not recorded, but no much larger clone differs from it by a single base. The data were taken from a study of response to subunit inactivated influenza vaccine listed by TCRdb under 2018. In terms of the full investigation: To follow how T cells responded to a trivalent subunit inactivated influenza vaccine, the researchers relied on deep quantitative profiling of the T cell receptor repertoire.

What this sample's time point label stands for: more than 35 days after influenza vaccine administration. The CDR3 measures 13 amino acids from cysteine to phenylalanine. Just the 39-base CDR3 DNA is kept, in frame starting at base 1. The junction shows trimming of 0 bases on V and 5 bases on J, plus 7 bases between the germline ends. The germline V gene (reference sequence) sets CDR1 to LNHNV and CDR2 to YYDKDF. The library was built by means of RT-PCR. Sequencing was carried out with an Illumina HiSeq 2500. The public reads were reanalyzed by TCRdb: fastp trimming at Q25, MiXCR alignment, in-frame beta chains only. Each entry merges the rows of one CDR3 protein and shows their most common DNA and genes. The sample yields 450,000 to 500,000 distinct CDR3 sequences; 11% were counted once. 9.5% to 15% of the sample comes from the top ten. Study-level results and caveats: The authors suggested that each seasonal influenza vaccination may recruit only a limited number of new T cells.

This clonotype originated in a man in his forties or fifties who received an inactivated influenza vaccine. Donor details come from another sample of the same person, matched by shared clones. The sample consisted of PBMCs from blood, taken more than 35 days after vaccination. The rearranged segments are TRBV15 and TRBJ1-2; no D gene can be assigned with confidence. The DNA sequence follows: TGTGCCACCAGCAGAGAACAGTTATATGGCTACACCTTC. This is translated as CATSREQLYGYTF.